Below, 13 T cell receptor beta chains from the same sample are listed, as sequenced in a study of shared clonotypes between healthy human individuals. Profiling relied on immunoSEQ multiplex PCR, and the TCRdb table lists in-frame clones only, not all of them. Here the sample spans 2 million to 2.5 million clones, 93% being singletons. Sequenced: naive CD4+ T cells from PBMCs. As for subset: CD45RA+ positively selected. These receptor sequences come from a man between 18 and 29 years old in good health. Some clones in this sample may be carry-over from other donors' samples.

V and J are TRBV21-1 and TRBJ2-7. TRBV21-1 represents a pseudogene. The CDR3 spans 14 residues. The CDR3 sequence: CASILMTYSYEQYF. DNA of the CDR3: TGTGCCAGCATTCTCATGACCTACTCCTACGAGCAGTACTTC.

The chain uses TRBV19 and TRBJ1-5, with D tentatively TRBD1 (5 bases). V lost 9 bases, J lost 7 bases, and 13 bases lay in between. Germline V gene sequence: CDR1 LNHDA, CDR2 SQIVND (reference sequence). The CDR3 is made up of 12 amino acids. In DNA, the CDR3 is TGTGCCAGCCGCCAGGGCATACAGCCCCAGCATTTT. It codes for CASRQGIQPQHF. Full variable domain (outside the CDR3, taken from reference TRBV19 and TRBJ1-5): DGGITQSPKYLFRKEGQNVTLSCEQNLNHDAMYWYRQDPGQGLRLIYYSQIVNDFQKGDIAEGYSVSREKKESFPLTVTSAQKNPTAFYLCASRQGIQPQHFGDGTRLSIL.

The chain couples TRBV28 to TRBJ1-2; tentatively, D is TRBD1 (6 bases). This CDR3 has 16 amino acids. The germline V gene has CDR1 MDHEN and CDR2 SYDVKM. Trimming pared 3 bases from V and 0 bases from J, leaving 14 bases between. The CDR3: CASSFPGARANYGYTF. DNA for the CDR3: TGTGCCAGCAGTTTCCCGGGGGCGAGAGCTAACTATGGCTACACCTTC.

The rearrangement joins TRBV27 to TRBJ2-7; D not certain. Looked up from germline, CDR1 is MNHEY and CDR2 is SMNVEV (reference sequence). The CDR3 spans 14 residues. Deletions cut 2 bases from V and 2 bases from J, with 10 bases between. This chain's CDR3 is CASSLGVGTYEQYF. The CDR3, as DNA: TGTGCCAGCAGTTTAGGAGTCGGTACCTACGAGCAGTACTTC.

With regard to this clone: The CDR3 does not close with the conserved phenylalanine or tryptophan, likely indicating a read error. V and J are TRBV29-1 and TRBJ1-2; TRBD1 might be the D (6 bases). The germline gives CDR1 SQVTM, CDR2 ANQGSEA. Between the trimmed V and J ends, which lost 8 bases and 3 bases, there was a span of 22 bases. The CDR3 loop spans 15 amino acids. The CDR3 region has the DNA TGCAGCTCCAGGGGCGGGGGTAATAAAGACTATGGCTACACCTAC. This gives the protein CSSRGGGNKDYGYTY.

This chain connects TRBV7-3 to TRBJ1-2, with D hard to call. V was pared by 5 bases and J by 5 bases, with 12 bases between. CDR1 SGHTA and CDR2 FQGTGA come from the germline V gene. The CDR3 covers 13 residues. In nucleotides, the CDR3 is TGTGCCAGCAGCCGCCGGGGTGGGTATGGCTACACCTTC. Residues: CASSRRGGYGYTF.

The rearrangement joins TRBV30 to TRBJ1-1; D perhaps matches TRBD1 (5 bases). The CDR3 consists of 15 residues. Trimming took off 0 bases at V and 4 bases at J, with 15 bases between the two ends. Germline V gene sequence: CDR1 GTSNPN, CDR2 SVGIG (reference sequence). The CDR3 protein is CAWSVGGSRLTEAFF. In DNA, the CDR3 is TGTGCCTGGAGTGTCGGGGGTTCGCGTCTCACTGAAGCTTTCTTT.

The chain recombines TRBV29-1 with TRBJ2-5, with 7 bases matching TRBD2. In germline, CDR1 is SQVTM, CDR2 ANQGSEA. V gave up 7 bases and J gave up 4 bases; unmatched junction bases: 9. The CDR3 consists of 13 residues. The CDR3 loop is CSGDGGGGETQYF. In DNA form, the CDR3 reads TGCAGCGGTGATGGGGGGGGAGGAGAGACCCAGTACTTC.

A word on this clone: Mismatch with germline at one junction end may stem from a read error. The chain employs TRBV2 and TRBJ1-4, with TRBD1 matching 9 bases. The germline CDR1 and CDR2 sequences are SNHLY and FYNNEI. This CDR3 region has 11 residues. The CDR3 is CASSDQDRGLF. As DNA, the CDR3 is TGTGCCAGCAGTGATCAGGACAGGGGCTTGTTT.

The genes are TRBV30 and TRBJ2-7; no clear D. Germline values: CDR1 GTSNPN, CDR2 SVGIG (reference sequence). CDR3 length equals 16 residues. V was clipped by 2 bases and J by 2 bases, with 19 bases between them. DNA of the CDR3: TGTGCCTGGAGTTCTCCCCGAGTAGTTCCTACCTACGAGCAGTACTTC. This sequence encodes CAWSSPRVVPTYEQYF.

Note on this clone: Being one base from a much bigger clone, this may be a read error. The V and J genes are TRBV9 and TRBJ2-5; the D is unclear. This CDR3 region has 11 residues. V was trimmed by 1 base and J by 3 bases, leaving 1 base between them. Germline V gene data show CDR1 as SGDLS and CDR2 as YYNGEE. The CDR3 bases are TGTGCCAGCAGCGTAAAAGAGACCCAGTACTTC. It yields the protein CASSVKETQYF.

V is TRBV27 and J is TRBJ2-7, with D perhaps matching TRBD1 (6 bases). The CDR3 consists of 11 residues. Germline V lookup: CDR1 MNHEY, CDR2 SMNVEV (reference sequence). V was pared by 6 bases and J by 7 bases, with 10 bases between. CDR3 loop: CASRKRGEQYF. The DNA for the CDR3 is TGTGCCAGCAGGAAGAGGGGGGAGCAGTACTTC.

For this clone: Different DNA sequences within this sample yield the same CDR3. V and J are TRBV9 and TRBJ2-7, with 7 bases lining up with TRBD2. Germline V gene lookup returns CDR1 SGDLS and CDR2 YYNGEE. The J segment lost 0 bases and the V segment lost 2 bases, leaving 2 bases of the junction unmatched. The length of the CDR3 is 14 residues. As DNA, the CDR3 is TGTGCCAGCAGCGTCGGGGGGTTCTCCTACGAGCAGTACTTC. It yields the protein CASSVGGFSYEQYF.